This T cell receptor beta chain is from a study of blood T cell repertoires in COVID-19. Turning to the study itself: Italy, Spain and the United States were the sources of the convalescent and acute COVID-19 samples. The analysed material was cDNA or gDNA that came from T cells, B-cell-depleted T cells, or PBMCs.

Unmatched junction bases numbered 11, after V lost 8 bases and J lost 7 bases. Germline V gene lookup returns CDR1 SGDLS and CDR2 YYNGEE. The CDR3 length is 14 residues. Original analysis: Amplification of reference gene primers was used by the study to estimate nucleated cell counts. Clones were sequenced by immunoSEQ multiplex PCR, and TCRdb holds only the in-frame ones, with some missing. Clonal size and the V and J genes are those of that table, whereas D and trimming came from the DNA. The sample has hundreds of thousands of clones; about nine tenths are singletons. Enrolment of Seattle patients took place during active infection, and they were followed longitudinally.

Sequenced material: peripheral blood. The rearrangement joins TRBV9 to TRBJ2-1; 8 bases are a match to TRBD2. This clonotype was sampled from a woman in her fifties or sixties with COVID-19, enrolled during active disease. The CDR3 DNA is TGTGCCAGTAGGCCCAGCGGGAGTACTAATGAGCAGTTCTTC. Its translation is CASRPSGSTNEQFF.